One T cell receptor (beta chain) is described in this entry. This sample is part of a study of blood T cell repertoires in COVID-19. Study at large: Italy, Spain and the United States were the sources of the convalescent and acute COVID-19 samples. T cells, B-cell-depleted T cells, or PBMCs provided the cDNA or gDNA that served as material.

CDR1 and CDR2 from the germline V gene are MDHEN and SYDVKM. There are 15 residues in the CDR3. The junction had 9 bases not matched to a gene; V was cut back by 5 bases and J by 4 bases. Original methodology: For nucleated cells, counts were estimated from reference gene primer amplification. The assay was immunoSEQ multiplex PCR, and TCRdb's table has in-frame clones only and misses some. V, J and clone size derive from that table, while D and trimming were established from the DNA sequence. The sample records some 350,000 clones, around nine tenths being singletons. This sequence originates from a young woman who had recovered from COVID-19. The chain joins TRBV28 to TRBJ1-1, with 8 bases that match TRBD1. Source material: peripheral blood. The CDR3 spells CASSPPGTGGTEAFF. As DNA, the CDR3 is TGTGCCAGCAGTCCTCCGGGAACAGGGGGCACTGAAGCTTTCTTT.